These T cell receptor beta chains were read from a single sample in a study of shared clonotypes between healthy human individuals. Some clones are missing from TCRdb's copy, which holds only in-frame ones; the method was immunoSEQ multiplex PCR. The table shows around 1.6 million clones, with approximately 98% occurring only once. Sequencing was done on a sample of naive CD4+ T cells sorted from blood. The receptors stem from a man aged 25 to 45 in good health. The CDR3 runs from the conserved cysteine through the conserved F or W. Fields, in order: CDR3 protein, CDR3 DNA, V gene, J gene, clone size, D gene. A D gene is named only where the DNA matches it firmly. A row's size may be missing; if present it is once, few, many or a size class.

CDR3 protein: CASSLFPGNTGELFF
CDR3 DNA: TGCGCCAGCAGCTTGTTTCCCGGGAACACCGGGGAGCTGTTTTTT
V gene: TRBV5-1
J gene: TRBJ2-2
clone size: .
D gene: .

CDR3 protein: CASSLGKAGGRKYF
CDR3 DNA: TGTGCTAGCAGCTTAGGTAAAGCGGGGGGCCGAAAGTACTTC
V gene: TRBV7-7
J gene: TRBJ2-7
clone size: .
D gene: TRBD2

CDR3 protein: CASSSSLIVGVQETQYF
CDR3 DNA: TGTGCCAGCAGCTCCTCGCTGATCGTAGGAGTCCAAGAGACCCAGTACTTC
V gene: TRBV7-7
J gene: TRBJ2-5
clone size: .
D gene: .

CDR3 protein: CASSVRWEQYF
CDR3 DNA: TGTGCCAGCAGTGTCCGTTGGGAGCAGTACTTC
V gene: TRBV25-1
J gene: TRBJ2-7
clone size: .
D gene: .

CDR3 protein: CASSVESRNALAKNIQYF
CDR3 DNA: TGTGCCAGCAGTGTAGAAAGTAGAAACGCCCTAGCCAAAAACATTCAGTACTTC
V gene: TRBV2
J gene: TRBJ2-4
clone size: .
D gene: .

CDR3 protein: CASSSLGTRDNEQFF
CDR3 DNA: TGTGCCAGCAGCTCACTCGGGACTAGGGACAATGAGCAGTTCTTC
V gene: TRBV7-9
J gene: TRBJ2-1
clone size: .
D gene: TRBD2

CDR3 protein: CSVSRGPTEQYF
CDR3 DNA: TGCAGCGTTAGCCGCGGGCCAACCGAGCAGTACTTC
V gene: TRBV29-1
J gene: TRBJ2-7
clone size: .
D gene: .

CDR3 protein: CASSLGGSWRNKETQYF
CDR3 DNA: TGTGCCAGCAGCTTGGGAGGGTCGTGGAGGAATAAAGAGACCCAGTACTTC
V gene: TRBV5-4
J gene: TRBJ2-5
clone size: .
D gene: .

CDR3 protein: CSVRGTYRGDNEQFF
CDR3 DNA: TGCAGCGTCAGGGGGACATACCGAGGAGACAATGAGCAGTTCTTC
V gene: TRBV29-1
J gene: TRBJ2-1
clone size: once
D gene: TRBD1

CDR3 protein: CASKSPGTGAGSYEQYF
CDR3 DNA: TGTGCCAGCAAATCGCCCGGGACAGGGGCTGGGTCCTACGAGCAGTACTTC
V gene: TRBV27
J gene: TRBJ2-7
clone size: .
D gene: TRBD1

CDR3 protein: CASSRSNEQFF
CDR3 DNA: TGTGCCAGCTCACGATCGAATGAGCAGTTCTTC
V gene: TRBV18
J gene: TRBJ2-1
clone size: .
D gene: .

CDR3 protein: CASSYLGEQFF
CDR3 DNA: TGTGCCAGCAGCTACCTTGGTGAGCAGTTCTTC
V gene: TRBV11-2
J gene: TRBJ2-1
clone size: once
D gene: .

CDR3 protein: CASSLVTGNTGELFF
CDR3 DNA: TGTGCCAGCAGCTTAGTAACAGGGAACACCGGGGAGCTGTTTTTT
V gene: TRBV28
J gene: TRBJ2-2
clone size: once
D gene: .

CDR3 protein: CASSDSSSGANVLTF
CDR3 DNA: TGTGCCAGCAGCGACTCCAGTTCTGGGGCCAACGTCCTGACTTTC
V gene: TRBV9
J gene: TRBJ2-6
clone size: .
D gene: .

CDR3 protein: CASTLQTSYNEQFF
CDR3 DNA: TGTGCCAGCACCTTGCAAACCTCCTACAATGAGCAGTTCTTC
V gene: TRBV13
J gene: TRBJ2-1
clone size: .
D gene: .

CDR3 protein: CASSYAGGANEKLFF
CDR3 DNA: TGTGCCAGCAGTTACGCCGGGGGGGCTAATGAAAAACTGTTTTTT
V gene: TRBV6-6
J gene: TRBJ1-4
clone size: .
D gene: .

CDR3 protein: CASSLAVLGYEQYF
CDR3 DNA: TGTGCCAGCAGTCTCGCAGTACTAGGGTACGAGCAGTACTTC
V gene: TRBV28
J gene: TRBJ2-7
clone size: .
D gene: .

CDR3 protein: CASSPQGMKYGYTF
CDR3 DNA: TGTGCCAGCAGCCCCCAGGGGATGAAGTATGGCTACACCTTC
V gene: TRBV5-4
J gene: TRBJ1-2
clone size: .
D gene: .

CDR3 protein: CAWMSLGRYEQYF
CDR3 DNA: TGTGCCTGGATGAGCCTCGGGAGATACGAGCAGTACTTC
V gene: TRBV30
J gene: TRBJ2-7
clone size: .
D gene: .

CDR3 protein: CASSTPGLATYEQYF
CDR3 DNA: TGTGCCAGCAGTACACCGGGACTAGCAACCTACGAGCAGTACTTC
V gene: TRBV28
J gene: TRBJ2-7
clone size: .
D gene: TRBD2

CDR3 protein: CASSIGTDEKLFF
CDR3 DNA: TGCGCCAGCAGCATCGGGACTGATGAAAAACTGTTTTTT
V gene: TRBV5-1
J gene: TRBJ1-4
clone size: .
D gene: .

CDR3 protein: CASSSWTDRDEQYF
CDR3 DNA: TGTGCCAGCAGTTCTTGGACAGATCGCGACGAGCAGTACTTC
V gene: TRBV6-5
J gene: TRBJ2-7
clone size: .
D gene: .

CDR3 protein: CASSPDRGGYGYTF
CDR3 DNA: TGTGCCAGCAGCCCCGACAGGGGAGGCTATGGCTACACCTTC
V gene: TRBV9
J gene: TRBJ1-2
clone size: .
D gene: TRBD1

CDR3 protein: CASSYSRESSYEQYF
CDR3 DNA: TGTGCCAGCAGTTACTCTCGGGAAAGCTCCTACGAGCAGTACTTC
V gene: TRBV6-5
J gene: TRBJ2-7
clone size: .
D gene: .